This TCR beta chain was obtained from a study of cytomegalovirus exposure and HLA in healthy donors. PCR primers comprised 60 Vbeta and 13 Jbeta primers. Original handling: In a later analysis, 10 million to 11 million of approximately 86 million unique beta chains occurred in at least two donors. Data came from immunoSEQ multiplex PCR; TCRdb stores just in-frame clones and leaves some out. The V and J calls and clone size were taken over from that table, and D and trimming were inferred from the DNA. The data show 100,000 to 150,000 clones, approximately 81% seen once. Findings of the study overall: Across HLA loci, a later analysis found differing TCR association rates, with DRB1 most and HLA-C fewest. Presence/absence analyses rested on an assumption that sequencing depth was roughly uniform across donors. The sole available immune exposure information was CMV serostatus.

Points on this clone: Its antigen is undetermined.

This TCR was sampled from a man between 18 and 29 years old in good health and CMV-seropositive. Source material: PBMCs.

The CDR3 region has the DNA TGTGCCAGCAGCACGACAGGGGGAGGGAACACTGAAGCTTTCTTT. This gives the protein CASSTTGGGNTEAFF. J is TRBJ1-1 and V is TRBV5-5, with TRBD1 matching 9 bases. CDR1 and CDR2 (germline): SGHKS, YYEKEE (reference sequence). The CDR3 sequence is 15 residues long. The V and J ends lost 4 bases and 1 base, in that order; junction bases with no gene match: 5. The full variable domain, rest sourced from reference TRBV5-5 and TRBJ1-1, is DAGVTQSPTHLIKTRGQQVTLRCSPISGHKSVSWYQQVLGQGPQFIFQYYEKEERGRGNFPDRFSARQFPNYSSELNVNALLLGDSALYLCASSTTGGGNTEAFFGQGTRLTVV.